This T cell receptor beta chain is drawn from a study of monozygotic twins with inflammatory bowel disease. CDR1 and CDR2 (germline): SGHKS, YYEKEE (reference sequence). The CDR3 runs to 15 residues. The template was total RNA from whole blood, with no T cell sorting. Making cDNA involved eight separate reactions per sample. Two nested PCRs, approximately 17 and 9 cycles, amplified TCRalpha and TCRbeta cDNA. Each CDR3 protein gets one entry in TCRdb, which reprocessed the 5' RACE reads and gives no DNA. Its clone listing holds a few hundred thousand distinct CDR3 sequences. The chain couples TRBV5-5 to TRBJ1-1; as DNA is missing, the TRBD1 call by TCRdb cannot be tested. The sample was blood. The clonotype comes from a human donor with ulcerative colitis or Crohn's disease, or a healthy co-twin of an affected twin (not recorded which). CDR3 protein: CASSWSGTGFVEAFF.